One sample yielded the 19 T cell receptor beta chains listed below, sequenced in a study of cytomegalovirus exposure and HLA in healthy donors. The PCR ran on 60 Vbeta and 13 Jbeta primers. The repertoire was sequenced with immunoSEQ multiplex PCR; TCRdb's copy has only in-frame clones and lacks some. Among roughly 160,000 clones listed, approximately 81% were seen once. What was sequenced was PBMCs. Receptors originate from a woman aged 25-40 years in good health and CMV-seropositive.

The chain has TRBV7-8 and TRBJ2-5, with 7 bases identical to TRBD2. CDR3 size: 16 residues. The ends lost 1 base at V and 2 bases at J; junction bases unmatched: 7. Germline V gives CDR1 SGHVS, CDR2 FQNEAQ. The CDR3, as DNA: TGTGCCAGCAGCTTAGATCGGTGGGGGGGACAAGAGACCCAGTACTTC. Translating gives CASSLDRWGGQETQYF.

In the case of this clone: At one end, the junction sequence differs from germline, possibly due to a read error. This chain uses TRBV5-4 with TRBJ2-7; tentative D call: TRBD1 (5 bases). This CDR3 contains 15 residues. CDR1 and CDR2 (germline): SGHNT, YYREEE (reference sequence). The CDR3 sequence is CASRLGQASPYEQYF. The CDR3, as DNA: TGTGCCAGCAGGTTGGGGCAGGCGTCCCCCTACGAGCAGTACTTC.

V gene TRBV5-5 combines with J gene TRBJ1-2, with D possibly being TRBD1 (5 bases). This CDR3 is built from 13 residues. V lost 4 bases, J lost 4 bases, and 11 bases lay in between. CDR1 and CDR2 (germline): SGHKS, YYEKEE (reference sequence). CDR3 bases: TGTGCCAGCAGCACCGGGACTTCCTATGGCTACACCTTC. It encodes CASSTGTSYGYTF.

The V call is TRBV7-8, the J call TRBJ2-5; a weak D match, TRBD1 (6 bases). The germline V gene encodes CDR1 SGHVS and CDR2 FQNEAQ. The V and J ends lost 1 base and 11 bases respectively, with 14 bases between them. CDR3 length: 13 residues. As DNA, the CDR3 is TGTGCCAGCAGCTTAGAAGTTCGGACAGAGCAGTACTTC. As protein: CASSLEVRTEQYF.

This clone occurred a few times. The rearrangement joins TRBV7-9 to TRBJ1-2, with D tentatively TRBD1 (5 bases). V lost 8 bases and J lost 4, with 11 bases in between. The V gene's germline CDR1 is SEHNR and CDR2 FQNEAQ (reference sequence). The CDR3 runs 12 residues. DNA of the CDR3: TGTGCCAGCGCGGAGGGGCCCTATGGCTACACCTTC. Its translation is CASAEGPYGYTF. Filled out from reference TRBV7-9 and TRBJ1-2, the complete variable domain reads DTGVSQNPRHKITKRGQNVTFRCDPISEHNRLYWYRQTLGQGPEFLTYFQNEAQLEKSRLLSDRFSAERPKGSFSTLEIQRTEQGDSAMYLCASAEGPYGYTFGSGTRLTVV.

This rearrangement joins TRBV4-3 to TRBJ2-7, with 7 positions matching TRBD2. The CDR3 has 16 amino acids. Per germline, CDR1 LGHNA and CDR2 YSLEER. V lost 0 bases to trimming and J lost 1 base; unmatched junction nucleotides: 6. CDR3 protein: CASSQDWGGLSYEQYF. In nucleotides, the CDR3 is TGCGCCAGCAGCCAAGATTGGGGGGGACTATCCTACGAGCAGTACTTC.

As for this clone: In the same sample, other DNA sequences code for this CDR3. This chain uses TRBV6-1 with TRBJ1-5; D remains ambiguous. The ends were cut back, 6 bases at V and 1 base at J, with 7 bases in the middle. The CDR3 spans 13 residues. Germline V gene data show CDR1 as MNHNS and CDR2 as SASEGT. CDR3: CASSDQSNQPQHF. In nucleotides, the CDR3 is TGTGCCAGCAGCGATCAGAGCAATCAGCCCCAGCATTTT.

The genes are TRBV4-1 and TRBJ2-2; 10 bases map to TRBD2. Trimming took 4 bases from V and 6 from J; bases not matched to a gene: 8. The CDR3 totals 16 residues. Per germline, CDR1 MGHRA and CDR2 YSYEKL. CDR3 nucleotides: TGCGCCAGCAGCCTTCGGAGCGGGGGGGGTCCCGGGGAGCTGTTTTTT. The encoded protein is CASSLRSGGGPGELFF.

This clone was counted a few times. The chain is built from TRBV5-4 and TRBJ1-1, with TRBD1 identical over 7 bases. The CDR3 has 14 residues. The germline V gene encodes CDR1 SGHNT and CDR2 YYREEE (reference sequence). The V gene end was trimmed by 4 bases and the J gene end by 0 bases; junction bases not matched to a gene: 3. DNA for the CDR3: TGTGCCAGCAGCGGGACAGCCATGAACACTGAAGCTTTCTTT. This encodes CASSGTAMNTEAFF.

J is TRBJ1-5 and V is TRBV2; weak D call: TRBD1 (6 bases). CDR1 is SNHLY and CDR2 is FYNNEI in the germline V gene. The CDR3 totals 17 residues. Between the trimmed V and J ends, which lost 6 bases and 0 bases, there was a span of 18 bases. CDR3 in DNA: TGTGCCAGCAGCCTGAATAGAGGGGGTTATAGCAATCAGCCCCAGCATTTT. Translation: CASSLNRGGYSNQPQHF.

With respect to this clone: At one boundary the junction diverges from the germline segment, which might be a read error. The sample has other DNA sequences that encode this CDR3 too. CDR3 nucleotides: TGCGCCAGCAGCCGTGGGACAGGGGCGGACGAGCAGTACTTC. Protein: CASSRGTGADEQYF. The chain is built from TRBV5-5 and TRBJ2-7, with 10 nucleotides matching TRBD1. This CDR3 spans 14 amino acids. Per germline, CDR1 SGHKS and CDR2 YYEKEE (reference sequence).

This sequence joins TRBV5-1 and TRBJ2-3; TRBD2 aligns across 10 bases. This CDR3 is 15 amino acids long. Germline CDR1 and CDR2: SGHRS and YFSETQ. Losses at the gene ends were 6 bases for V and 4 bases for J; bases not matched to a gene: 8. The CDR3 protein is CASNSGLAAADTQYF. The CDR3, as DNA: TGCGCCAGCAACTCTGGACTAGCGGCGGCAGATACGCAGTATTTT.

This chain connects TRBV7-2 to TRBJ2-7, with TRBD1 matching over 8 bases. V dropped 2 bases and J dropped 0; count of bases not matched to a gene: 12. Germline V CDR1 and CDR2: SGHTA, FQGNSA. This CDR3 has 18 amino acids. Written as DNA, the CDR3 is TGTGCCAGCAGCTTAATGCTTACGTGGGACAGGAGCTCCTACGAGCAGTACTTC. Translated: CASSLMLTWDRSSYEQYF.

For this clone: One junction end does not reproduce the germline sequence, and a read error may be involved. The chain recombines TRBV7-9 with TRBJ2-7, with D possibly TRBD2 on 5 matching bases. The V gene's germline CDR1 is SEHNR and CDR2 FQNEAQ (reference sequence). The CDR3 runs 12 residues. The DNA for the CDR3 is TGTTCCAGCAGCCCCGGGGCCTACGAGCAGTACTTC. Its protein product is CSSSPGAYEQYF.

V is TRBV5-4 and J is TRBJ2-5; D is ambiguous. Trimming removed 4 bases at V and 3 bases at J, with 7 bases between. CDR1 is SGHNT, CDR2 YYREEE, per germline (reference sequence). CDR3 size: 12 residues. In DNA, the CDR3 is TGTGCCAGCAGCCTTAATGAAGAGACCCAGTACTTC. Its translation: CASSLNEETQYF.

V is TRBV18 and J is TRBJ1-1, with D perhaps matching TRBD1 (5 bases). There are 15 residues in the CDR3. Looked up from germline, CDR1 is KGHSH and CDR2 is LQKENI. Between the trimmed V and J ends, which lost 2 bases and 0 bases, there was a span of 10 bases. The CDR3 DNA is TGTGCCAGCTCACCAGTCGGGGGACTGAACACTGAAGCTTTCTTT. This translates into CASSPVGGLNTEAFF.

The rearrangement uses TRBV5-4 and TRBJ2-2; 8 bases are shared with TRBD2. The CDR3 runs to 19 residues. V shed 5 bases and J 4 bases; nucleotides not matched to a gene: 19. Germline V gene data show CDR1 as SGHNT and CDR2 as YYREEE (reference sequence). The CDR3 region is CASSPFGGGSGVGTGELFF. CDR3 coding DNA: TGTGCCAGCAGTCCCTTTGGCGGAGGTAGCGGGGTAGGCACCGGGGAGCTGTTTTTT.

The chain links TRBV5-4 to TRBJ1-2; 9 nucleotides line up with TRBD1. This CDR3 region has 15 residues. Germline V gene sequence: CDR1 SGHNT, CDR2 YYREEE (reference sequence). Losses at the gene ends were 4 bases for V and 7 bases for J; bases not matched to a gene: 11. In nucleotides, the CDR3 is TGTGCCAGCAGCAATCGGGACAGGGTAATTCCTGGCTACACCTTC. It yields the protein CASSNRDRVIPGYTF.

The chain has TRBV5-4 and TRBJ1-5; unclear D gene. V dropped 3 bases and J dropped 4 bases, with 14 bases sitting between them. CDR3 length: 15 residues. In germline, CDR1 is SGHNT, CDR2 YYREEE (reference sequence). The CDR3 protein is CASSSAGNQNQPQHF. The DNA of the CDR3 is TGTGCCAGCAGCTCTGCCGGGAACCAGAATCAGCCCCAGCATTTT.